Listed here are 6 T cell receptor delta chains from one sample, sequenced in a study of γδ T cells in repeated Plasmodium falciparum infection. TCRdb called clones from the multiplex PCR reads again using CATT. The sample lists tens of thousands of delta-chain clones, 1.6% occurring once. Gammadelta T cells were flow-sorted from PBMC into Vgamma9/Vdelta2+ and Vdelta2-negative populations for bulk analysis. Sequencing was done on a sample of gamma-delta T cells from blood. The receptors derive from a pool of human donors (malaria-infected and uninfected, not separated).

There are a few counts of this clone. A read error may be the cause here, since a much bigger clone is one base away. No J gene was assigned, while the V gene was called as TRDV1; the table names TRDD3, a call not compared with the DNA. The CDR3 has 19 residues. Germline V CDR1 and CDR2: TSWWSYY, QGS. The CDR3, as DNA: TGTGCTCTTGGGGAACCCACCCTTTCCTACGGGGGGATGAGGGGTAAACTCACCTTT. Amino acid sequence: CALGEPTLSYGGMRGKLTF.

In its sample, this clone was seen many times. TCRdb pairs this DNA with a much larger clone's protein that differs at residue 3, likely a read error; the protein shown was translated from the DNA. The chain employs TRDV1 and TRDJ1; TRDD3 is a possible D gene (5 bases). The CDR3 has 21 residues. Per the germline V gene, CDR1 is TSWWSYY and CDR2 is QGS. The CDR3 loop is CAVGEPTVSIIINRGTDKLIF. Here the CDR3 DNA reads TGTGCTGTTGGGGAACCCACCGTTAGTATAATAATTAATCGGGGGACCGATAAACTCATCTTT.

As regards this clone: TCRdb pairs this DNA with a much larger clone's protein that differs at residue 12, likely a read error; the protein shown was translated from the DNA. The chain links TRDV3 to TRDJ3; 9 bases are a match to TRDD2. The CDR3 covers 20 residues. CDR1 is TVYSNPD and CDR2 is GDNSRS in the germline V gene (reference sequence). V lost 4 bases, J lost 3 bases, and 19 bases stayed unmatched. CDR3 residues: CASWPSYVSGRFWDTRQMFF. The CDR3 nucleotides read TGTGCCTCCTGGCCTTCCTACGTATCTGGACGCTTCTGGGACACCCGACAGATGTTTTTC.

As regards this clone: This DNA's translation and the protein TCRdb lists, from a much larger clone, do not match at residue 8, likely due to a read error; the protein shown is translated from the DNA. The rearrangement links TRDV1 to TRDJ1; D is undetermined. The J gene, absent from TCRdb, was called here by matching the DNA to germline. V dropped 0 bases and J dropped 5 bases, with 25 bases sitting between them. Germline V gene data show CDR1 as TSWWSYY and CDR2 as QGS. The CDR3 has 19 residues. For the CDR3, the DNA is TGTGCTCTTGGGGAACTAGGCTCTCTACGAACCCCTGGTATGGATAAACTCATCTTT. This codes for CALGELGSLRTPGMDKLIF.

At least ten counts were recorded for this clone. The chain is built from TRDV2 and TRDJ3; 13 positions match TRDD3. The CDR3 extends over 21 amino acids. CDR1 GEAIGNYY and CDR2 EKD come from the germline V gene. J gave up 0 bases and V 0 bases, and 7 bases lay outside the gene matches. The CDR3 nucleotides are TGTGCCTGTGACACCTTACTGGGGGATACGGGAAGCTCCTGGGACACCCGACAGATGTTTTTC. This codes for CACDTLLGDTGSSWDTRQMFF.

In regard to this clone: TCRdb's protein, taken from a much larger clone, differs from this DNA's translation at residue 18, likely owing to a read error; the protein displayed comes from the DNA. This chain's CDR3 is CALGPYPTFSGGYGLTARLFF. CDR3 sequence (DNA): TGTGCTCTTGGACCCTATCCTACGTTTAGTGGGGGATACGGCTTGACAGCACGACTCTTCTTT. The V and J genes are TRDV1 and TRDJ2, with 11 bases lining up with TRDD3. This CDR3 is built from 21 residues. Germline lookup yields CDR1 TSWWSYY and CDR2 QGS.